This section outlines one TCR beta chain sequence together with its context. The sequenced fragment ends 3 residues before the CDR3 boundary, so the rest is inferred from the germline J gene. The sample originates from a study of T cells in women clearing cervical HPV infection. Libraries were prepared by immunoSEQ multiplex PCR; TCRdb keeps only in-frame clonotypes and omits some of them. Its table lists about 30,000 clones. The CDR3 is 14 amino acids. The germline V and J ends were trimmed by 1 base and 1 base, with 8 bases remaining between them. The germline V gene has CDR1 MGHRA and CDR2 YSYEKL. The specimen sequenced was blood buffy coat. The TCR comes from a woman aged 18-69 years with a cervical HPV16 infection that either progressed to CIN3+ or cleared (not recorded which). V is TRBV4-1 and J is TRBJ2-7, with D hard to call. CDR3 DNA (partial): TGCGCCAGCAGCCAAGTATATGTTTCCTACGAG. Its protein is CASSQVYVSYE. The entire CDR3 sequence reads CASSQVYVSYEQYF.